These T cell receptor beta chains were read from a single sample in a study of vaccination and CD4 T cells after COVID-19. Their antigen targets remain unknown. TCRdb re-analysed the PCR reads in MiXCR, keeping a single row per CDR3 protein. The table lists about 11,000 distinct CDR3 sequences, 32% of them singletons. Sequencing was done on a sample of CD4+ T cells from blood, cultured in vitro. Every receptor here comes from a human donor in good health. Both conserved end residues are trimmed from each CDR3. A D gene is named only where the DNA matches it firmly.

D	length	V	J	CDR3
TRBD1	12	TRBV11-2	TRBJ2-7	ASSFDRGSYEQY
TRBD2	14	TRBV5-4	TRBJ2-7	ASSLGGLAGNYEQY
.	12	TRBV19	TRBJ2-5	ASSGVLGRGTQY
.	12	TRBV20-1	TRBJ1-2	SARAEGSDYGYT
TRBD1	14	TRBV28	TRBJ1-5	ASSLIRQGAHQPQH
TRBD1	14	TRBV2	TRBJ1-2	ASRPTKQGADYGYT
.	10	TRBV12-3/TRBV12-4	TRBJ2-7	ASSQRGTEQY
TRBD1	14	TRBV27	TRBJ2-2	ASIFSDRLNTGELF
TRBD1	12	TRBV20-1	TRBJ1-2	SARIRDRDNGYT
.	14	TRBV7-8	TRBJ2-2	ASSSPPRTSIGELF
.	14	TRBV7-6	TRBJ1-5	ASSLGRGTHYQPQH